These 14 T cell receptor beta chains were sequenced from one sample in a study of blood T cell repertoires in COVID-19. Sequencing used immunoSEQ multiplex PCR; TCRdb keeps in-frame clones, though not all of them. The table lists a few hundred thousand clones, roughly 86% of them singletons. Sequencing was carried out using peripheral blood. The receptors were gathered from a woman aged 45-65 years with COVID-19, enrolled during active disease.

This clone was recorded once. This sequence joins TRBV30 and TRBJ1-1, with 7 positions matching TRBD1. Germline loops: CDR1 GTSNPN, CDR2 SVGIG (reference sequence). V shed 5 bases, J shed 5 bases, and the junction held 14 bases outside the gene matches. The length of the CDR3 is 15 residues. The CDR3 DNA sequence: TGTGCCTGGGATTCTCTAACAGGGGATTGGACTGAAGCTTTCTTT. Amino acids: CAWDSLTGDWTEAFF. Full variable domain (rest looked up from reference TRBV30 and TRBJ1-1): SQTIHQWPATLVQPVGSPLSLECTVEGTSNPNLYWYRQAAGRGLQLLFYSVGIGQISSEVPQNLSASRPQDRQFILSSKKLLLSDSGFYLCAWDSLTGDWTEAFFGQGTRLTVV.

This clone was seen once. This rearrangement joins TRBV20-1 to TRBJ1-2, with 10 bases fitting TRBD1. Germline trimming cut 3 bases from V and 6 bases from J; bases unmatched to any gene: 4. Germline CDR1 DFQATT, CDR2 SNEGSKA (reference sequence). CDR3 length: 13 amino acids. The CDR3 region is CSASRGQGDGYTF. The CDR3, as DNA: TGCAGTGCTAGTAGAGGACAGGGGGATGGCTACACCTTC.

Here the CDR3 reads CASSRDRGWDEQYV. CDR3 in DNA: TGTGCCAGCAGCCGGGACAGGGGTTGGGACGAGCAGTACGTC. This rearrangement joins TRBV6-5 to TRBJ2-7; 10 bases map to TRBD1. The CDR3 sequence is 14 residues long. The J segment lost 5 bases and the V segment lost 6 bases, leaving 7 bases of the junction unmatched. Germline CDR1 reads MNHEY; CDR2 reads SVGAGI.

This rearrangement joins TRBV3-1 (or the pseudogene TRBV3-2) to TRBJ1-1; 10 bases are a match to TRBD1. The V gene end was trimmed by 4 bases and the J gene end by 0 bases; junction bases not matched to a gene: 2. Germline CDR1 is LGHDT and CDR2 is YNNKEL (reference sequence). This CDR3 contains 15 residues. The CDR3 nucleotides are TGTGCCAGCAGCCGACAGGGGGCCATGAACACTGAAGCTTTCTTT. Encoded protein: CASSRQGAMNTEAFF.

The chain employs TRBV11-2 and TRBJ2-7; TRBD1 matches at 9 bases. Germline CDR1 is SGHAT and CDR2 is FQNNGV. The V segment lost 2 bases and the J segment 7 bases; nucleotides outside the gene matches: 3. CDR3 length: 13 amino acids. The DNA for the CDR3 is TGTGCCAGCAGCTTAAACAGGGGGCGTGAGCAGTACTTC. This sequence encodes CASSLNRGREQYF.

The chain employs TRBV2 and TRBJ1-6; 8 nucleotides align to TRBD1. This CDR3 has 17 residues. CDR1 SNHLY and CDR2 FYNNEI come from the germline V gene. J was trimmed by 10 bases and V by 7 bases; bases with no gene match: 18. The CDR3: CASTVTPGTGLLSPLHF. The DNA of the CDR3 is TGTGCCAGCACGGTCACCCCCGGGACAGGCTTGTTATCACCCCTCCACTTT.

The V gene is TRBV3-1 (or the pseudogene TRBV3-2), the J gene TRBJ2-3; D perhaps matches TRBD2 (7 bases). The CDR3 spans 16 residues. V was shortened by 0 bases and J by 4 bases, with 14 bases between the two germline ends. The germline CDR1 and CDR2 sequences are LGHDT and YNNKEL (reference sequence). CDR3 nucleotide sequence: TGTGCCAGCAGCCAAGATGGCGGGGGCCGGGCAGATACGCAGTATTTT. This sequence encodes CASSQDGGGRADTQYF.

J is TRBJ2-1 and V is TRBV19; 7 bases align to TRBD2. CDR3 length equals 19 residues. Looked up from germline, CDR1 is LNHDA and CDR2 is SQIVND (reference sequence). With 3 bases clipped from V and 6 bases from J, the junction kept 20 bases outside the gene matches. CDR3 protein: CASSIPAWGGPNGGNEQFF. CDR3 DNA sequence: TGTGCCAGTAGTATTCCGGCTTGGGGGGGACCCAACGGTGGCAATGAGCAGTTCTTC.

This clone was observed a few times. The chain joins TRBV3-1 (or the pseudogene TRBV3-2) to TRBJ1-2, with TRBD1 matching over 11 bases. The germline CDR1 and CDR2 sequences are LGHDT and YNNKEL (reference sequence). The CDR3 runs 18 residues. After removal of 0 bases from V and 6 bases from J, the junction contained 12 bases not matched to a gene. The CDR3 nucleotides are TGTGCCAGCAGCCAAGAAGTAGAGGGGACAGGGGGTAATAATGGCTACACCTTC. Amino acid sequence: CASSQEVEGTGGNNGYTF.

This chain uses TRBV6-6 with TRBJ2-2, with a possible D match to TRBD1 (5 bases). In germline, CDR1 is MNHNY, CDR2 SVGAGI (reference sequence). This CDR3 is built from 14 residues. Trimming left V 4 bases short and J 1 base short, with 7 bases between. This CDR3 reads CASSFQGNTGELFF. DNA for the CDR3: TGTGCCAGCAGTTTCCAGGGGAACACCGGGGAGCTGTTTTTT.

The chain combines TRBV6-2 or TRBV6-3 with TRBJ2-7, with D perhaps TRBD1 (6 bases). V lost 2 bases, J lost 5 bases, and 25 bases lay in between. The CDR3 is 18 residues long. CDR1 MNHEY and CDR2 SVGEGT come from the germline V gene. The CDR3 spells CASSYPTRSNREGDEQYV. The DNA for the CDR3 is TGTGCCAGCAGTTACCCCACTCGCTCAAACAGGGAAGGGGACGAGCAGTACGTC.

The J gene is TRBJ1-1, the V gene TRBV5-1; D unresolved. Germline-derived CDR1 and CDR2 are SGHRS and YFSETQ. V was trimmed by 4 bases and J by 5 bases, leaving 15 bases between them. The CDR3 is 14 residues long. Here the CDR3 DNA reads TGCGCCAGCAGCACGGACGGCGGGTCTACTGAAGCTTTCTTT. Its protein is CASSTDGGSTEAFF.

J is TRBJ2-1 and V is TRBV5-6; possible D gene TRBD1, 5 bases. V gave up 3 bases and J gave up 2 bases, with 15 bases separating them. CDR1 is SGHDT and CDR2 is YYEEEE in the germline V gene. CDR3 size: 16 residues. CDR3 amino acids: CASSSPRDLAYNEQFF. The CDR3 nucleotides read TGTGCCAGCAGCTCCCCCAGGGATTTAGCCTACAATGAGCAGTTCTTC. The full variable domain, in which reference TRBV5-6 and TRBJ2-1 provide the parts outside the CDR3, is DAGVTQSPTHLIKTRGQQVTLRCSPKSGHDTVSWYQQALGQGPQFIFQYYEEEERQRGNFPDRFSGHQFPNYSSELNVNALLLGDSALYLCASSSPRDLAYNEQFFGPGTRLTVL.

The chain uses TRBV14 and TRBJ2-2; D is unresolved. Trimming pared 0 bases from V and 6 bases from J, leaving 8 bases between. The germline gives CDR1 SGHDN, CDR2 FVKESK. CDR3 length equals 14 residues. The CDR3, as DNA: TGTGCCAGCAGCCAAGATCTTCGGTCCGGGGAGCTGTTTTTT. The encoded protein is CASSQDLRSGELFF.